The rows below give T cell receptor beta chains drawn from one sample of a study of cytomegalovirus exposure and HLA in healthy donors. Profiling relied on immunoSEQ multiplex PCR, and the TCRdb table lists in-frame clones only, not all of them. The sample yields fewer than 90,000 clones, 90% to 97% seen once. Sequencing input: PBMCs. The receptors were gathered from a young man in good health and CMV-seropositive. Each CDR3 is given with its conserved first and last residue.

v_gene	j_gene	CDR3aa
TRBV4-2	TRBJ2-2	CASSLTGQGAVGELFF
TRBV7-2	TRBJ1-2	CASSTDSNYGYTF
TRBV27	TRBJ1-5	CASSLSWVTHSNQPQHF
TRBV28	TRBJ2-7	CASSSSGRGSEQYF
TRBV2	TRBJ2-1	CASSGLAGVIRQFF
TRBV5-1	TRBJ1-1	CASSGPGASALGTEAFF
TRBV7-2	TRBJ2-1	CASSLGGQTIFEQFF
TRBV4-1	TRBJ1-3	CASSRNFNSGNTIYF
TRBV2	TRBJ2-3	CASSAEVKDTQYF
TRBV7-2	TRBJ1-3	CASSLVRDTIYF
TRBV7-9	TRBJ1-2	CASSPVTNYGYTF
TRBV5-1	TRBJ2-6	CASSLQGAGANVLTF
TRBV11-3	TRBJ2-1	CASSLTSGGGYNEQFF
TRBV5-1	TRBJ2-7	CASSPYPAGGTLRFEQYF
TRBV28	TRBJ2-7	CASSLPTGALRDEQYF
TRBV6-1	TRBJ2-1	CASSDIAGDYNEQFF
TRBV30	TRBJ1-5	CAWSERTYETQHF
TRBV14	TRBJ1-1	CASSQRKEAFF
TRBV4-1	TRBJ1-1	CASSQDRFRQLLRGTEAFF
TRBV28	TRBJ1-1	CATLRDTNTEAFF
TRBV5-1	TRBJ1-3	CASSPEGQPNTIYF
TRBV6-5	TRBJ1-2	CASSYGATLYGYTF
TRBV5-1	TRBJ2-1	CASSLTSGRAYGNEQFF